Below are 27 T cell receptor beta chains sequenced from a single sample in a study of long-term antiretroviral therapy in people with HIV. The libraries were made with immunoSEQ v3.0 at survey level. The table came from immunoSEQ multiplex PCR; TCRdb's copy has only in-frame clones and leaves some out. The data hold approximately 30,000 clones, with roughly four fifths observed a single time. The specimen comprised unsorted PBMCs, sampled 0.8 years before starting antiretroviral therapy. These receptors were collected from a man between 18 and 29 years old with HIV.

The chain has TRBV11-2 and TRBJ2-7; either TRBD1 or TRBD2 may fit D (6 bases each). V was shortened by 5 bases and J by 0 bases, with 20 bases between the two germline ends. CDR1 is SGHAT and CDR2 is FQNNGV in the germline V gene. The CDR3 is made up of 17 amino acids. The CDR3 DNA follows: TGTGCCAGCAGCCCAGAGCGGGCAGGGGTCAACTCCTACGAGCAGTACTTC. Protein sequence: CASSPERAGVNSYEQYF. Drawing the rest from reference TRBV11-2 and TRBJ2-7, the complete variable domain is EAGVAQSPRYKIIEKRQSVAFWCNPISGHATLYWYQQILGQGPKLLIQFQNNGVVDDSQLPKDRFSAERLKGVDSTLKIQPAKLEDSAVYLCASSPERAGVNSYEQYFGPGTRLTVT.

The DNA for the CDR3 is TGTGCCAGCTTCCGACCGACAGGGAAAAACTATGGCTACACCTTC. Amino acid sequence: CASFRPTGKNYGYTF. V is TRBV7-9 and J is TRBJ1-2, with 7 bases aligning to TRBD1. There are 15 residues in the CDR3. The J segment lost 2 bases and the V segment lost 8 bases, leaving 11 bases of the junction unmatched. Germline V CDR1 and CDR2: SEHNR, FQNEAQ (reference sequence).

This clone was seen once. The V and J genes are TRBV29-1 and TRBJ2-7, with 10 bases matching TRBD1. This CDR3 is 17 amino acids long. Germline trimming cut 0 bases from V and 1 base from J; bases unmatched to any gene: 9. The germline V gene has CDR1 SQVTM and CDR2 ANQGSEA. The CDR3 bases are TGCAGCGTTGAAGATCGTGGGACAGGGGACCTATCCTACGAGCAGTACTTC. The encoded protein is CSVEDRGTGDLSYEQYF.

V usage is TRBV2 and J usage is TRBJ2-7; 9 bases fit TRBD2. The V and J ends lost 0 bases and 3 bases, in that order; junction bases with no gene match: 0. Germline V gene lookup returns CDR1 SNHLY and CDR2 FYNNEI. The CDR3 spans 14 residues. The CDR3 DNA is TGTGCCAGCAGTGAAGCTAGCGGGGGCTACGAGCAGTACTTC. Its translation: CASSEASGGYEQYF.

The chain recombines TRBV29-1 with TRBJ2-3; a possible D gene is TRBD2 (6 bases). The CDR3 is 14 residues long. CDR1 is SQVTM, CDR2 ANQGSEA, per germline. Trimming removed 5 bases at V and 1 base at J, with 13 bases between. CDR3 amino acids: CSVLRGVGTDTQYF. The CDR3 DNA sequence: TGCAGCGTTCTGCGGGGCGTAGGCACAGATACGCAGTATTTT.

The V and J genes are TRBV13 and TRBJ2-7; the D call may be TRBD1 or TRBD2 (7 bases each). This CDR3 is built from 16 residues. V was cut by 4 bases and J by 6 bases, with 22 bases left in between. Germline CDR1 is PRHDT and CDR2 is FYEKMQ (reference sequence). This CDR3 is CASSSGILAAGGEQYF. In nucleotides, the CDR3 is TGTGCCAGCAGCTCGGGAATCCTAGCGGCAGGGGGCGAGCAGTACTTC.

The J gene is TRBJ2-2, the V gene TRBV2, with D perhaps matching TRBD2 (5 bases). This CDR3 region has 13 residues. Trimming stripped 4 bases from V and 4 bases from J, with 7 bases between. Germline values: CDR1 SNHLY, CDR2 FYNNEI. CDR3: CASSGGLTGELFF. The DNA for the CDR3 is TGTGCCAGCAGTGGAGGACTCACCGGGGAGCTGTTTTTT.

This chain uses TRBV7-9 with TRBJ2-1, with 10 positions matching TRBD1. Germline CDR1 is SEHNR and CDR2 is FQNEAQ (reference sequence). The CDR3 has 16 amino acids. The J segment lost 7 bases and the V segment lost 4 bases, leaving 10 bases of the junction unmatched. The CDR3 sequence is CASSYPGTGVENEQFF. The CDR3 bases are TGTGCCAGCAGCTACCCCGGGACAGGGGTTGAGAATGAGCAGTTCTTC.

This clone was seen a single time. The J gene is TRBJ2-7, the V gene TRBV5-1, with D possibly TRBD1 on 6 matching bases. CDR3 length equals 14 residues. V lost 0 bases and J lost 5, with 12 bases in between. Germline CDR1 is SGHRS and CDR2 is YFSETQ. This CDR3 reads CASSLAQGKDEQYF. CDR3 nucleotides: TGCGCCAGCAGCTTGGCCCAGGGGAAAGACGAGCAGTACTTC.

The V call is TRBV9, the J call TRBJ2-3; D unresolved. This CDR3 comprises 13 residues. V shed 5 bases and J shed 7 bases, with 14 bases lying between them. Germline V gives CDR1 SGDLS, CDR2 YYNGEE. The CDR3 DNA reads as TGTGCCAGCAGTACCAATCTAGGTTATACGCAGTATTTT. Its protein product is CASSTNLGYTQYF.

This chain joins TRBV7-8 and TRBJ1-2; no reliable D call. Germline-derived CDR1 and CDR2 are SGHVS and FQNEAQ. The ends were cut back, 2 bases at V and 8 bases at J, with 18 bases in the middle. This CDR3 is built from 15 residues. CDR3 region: CASSLRVVRARGYTF. CDR3 nucleotide sequence: TGTGCCAGCAGCTTAAGGGTCGTGAGGGCGCGGGGCTACACCTTC.

V and J are TRBV11-3 and TRBJ2-2; either TRBD1 or TRBD2 may supply D (5 bases each). V gave up 1 base and J gave up 7 bases, with 7 bases separating them. Germline lookup yields CDR1 SGHNT and CDR2 YENEEA. The CDR3 sequence is 13 residues long. The CDR3: CASSLGGYGELFF. The CDR3 DNA is TGTGCCAGCAGCTTAGGGGGGTACGGGGAGCTGTTTTTT.

V is TRBV9 and J is TRBJ2-7; TRBD1 matches at 7 bases. CDR3 length: 14 residues. From germline, CDR1 is SGDLS and CDR2 YYNGEE. The J segment lost 5 bases and the V segment lost 3 bases, leaving 8 bases of the junction unmatched. CDR3 residues: CASSGGTGVHEQYF. The DNA for the CDR3 is TGTGCCAGCAGCGGAGGTACAGGGGTCCACGAGCAGTACTTC.

The chain links TRBV10-1 to TRBJ1-5; the D is unclear. The CDR3 has 14 residues. The germline gives CDR1 WNHNN, CDR2 SYGVQD (reference sequence). Trimming stripped 3 bases from V and 4 bases from J, with 10 bases between. In DNA, the CDR3 is TGCGCCAGCAGTGATTCGGGGAAAAATCAGCCCCAGCATTTT. Translated: CASSDSGKNQPQHF.

This clone was seen only a few times. The rearrangement joins TRBV9 to TRBJ1-3; D is perhaps TRBD1 (5 bases). Germline V gene lookup returns CDR1 SGDLS and CDR2 YYNGEE. This CDR3 comprises 15 residues. V lost 0 bases, J lost 1 base, and 8 bases lay in between. In DNA form, the CDR3 reads TGTGCCAGCAGCGTAGAGGGGACTTCTGGAAACACCATATATTTT. It yields the protein CASSVEGTSGNTIYF.

The genes are TRBV19 and TRBJ1-5, with 7 bases aligning to TRBD1. Germline V gene sequence: CDR1 LNHDA, CDR2 SQIVND (reference sequence). This CDR3 has 12 amino acids. V shed 10 bases and J 7 bases; nucleotides not matched to a gene: 7. Here the CDR3 reads CATTGVGQPQHF. Here the CDR3 DNA reads TGTGCCACCACAGGGGTAGGGCAGCCCCAGCATTTT. Variable domain in full (rest from reference TRBV19 and TRBJ1-5): DGGITQSPKYLFRKEGQNVTLSCEQNLNHDAMYWYRQDPGQGLRLIYYSQIVNDFQKGDIAEGYSVSREKKESFPLTVTSAQKNPTAFYLCATTGVGQPQHFGDGTRLSIL.

This clone was picked up one time. The CDR3 loop reads CAWSVLGDTEAFF. The CDR3 nucleotides read TGTGCCTGGAGTGTTCTGGGGGACACTGAAGCTTTCTTT. The V call is TRBV30, the J call TRBJ1-1; D may be TRBD1 (5 bases). This CDR3 contains 13 residues. Germline loops: CDR1 GTSNPN, CDR2 SVGIG (reference sequence). The ends were cut back, 0 bases at V and 3 bases at J, with 8 bases in the middle.

The chain uses TRBV7-9 and TRBJ2-1; the match to TRBD2 covers 7 bases. This CDR3 spans 13 amino acids. Germline V gene lookup returns CDR1 SEHNR and CDR2 FQNEAQ (reference sequence). The V segment lost 3 bases and the J segment 10 bases; nucleotides outside the gene matches: 6. CDR3 sequence (DNA): TGTGCCAGCAGCTTCGGCGGGAGTGACGAGCAGTTCTTC. Its protein is CASSFGGSDEQFF.

V and J are TRBV27 and TRBJ2-1; TRBD2 matches at 9 bases. Germline CDR1 is MNHEY and CDR2 is SMNVEV (reference sequence). The V segment lost 6 bases and the J segment 1 base; nucleotides outside the gene matches: 13. The CDR3 is 18 amino acids. The CDR3 protein is CASSPSWGRGGSYNEQFF. The CDR3 nucleotides read TGTGCCAGCAGCCCCAGTTGGGGGCGGGGGGGATCCTACAATGAGCAGTTCTTC.

This clone has only one observation. The CDR3 protein is CASSRDTSSGNTIYF. The CDR3 DNA reads TGTGCCAGCAGTCGGGACACGAGCTCTGGAAACACCATATATTTT. The J gene is TRBJ1-3, the V gene TRBV6-6; TRBD1 might be the D (6 bases). V gave up 5 bases and J gave up 0 bases, with 11 bases separating them. Germline V lookup: CDR1 MNHNY, CDR2 SVGAGI (reference sequence). The CDR3 totals 15 residues.

This chain joins TRBV4-3 and TRBJ2-6; 7 bases are a match to TRBD1. The length of the CDR3 is 17 residues. The V segment lost 3 bases and the J segment 0 bases; nucleotides outside the gene matches: 5. Germline V gene lookup returns CDR1 LGHNA and CDR2 YSLEER. This CDR3 reads CASSQRTGDSGANVLTF. The DNA of the CDR3 is TGCGCCAGCAGCCAGCGAACAGGGGACTCTGGGGCCAACGTCCTGACTTTC.

This chain's CDR3 is CASSQDIRYEQYF. The CDR3 bases are TGCGCCAGCAGCCAAGATATCAGATACGAGCAGTACTTC. J is TRBJ2-7 and V is TRBV4-3, with unresolved D. V was pared by 0 bases and J by 4 bases, with 7 bases between. Germline V gene sequence: CDR1 LGHNA, CDR2 YSLEER. This CDR3 is built from 13 residues.

The chain carries TRBV4-1 and TRBJ1-4, with D perhaps TRBD1 (5 bases). The germline V gene encodes CDR1 MGHRA and CDR2 YSYEKL. Trimming removed 2 bases at V and 1 base at J, with 8 bases between. The CDR3 loop spans 15 amino acids. The CDR3 bases are TGCGCCAGCAGCCAACAGGGCCTAACTAATGAAAAACTGTTTTTT. It translates to CASSQQGLTNEKLFF.

The V and J genes are TRBV7-9 and TRBJ2-1; possible D gene TRBD1, 7 bases. Deletions cut 6 bases from V and 8 bases from J, with 26 bases between. The CDR3 extends over 17 amino acids. The germline CDR1 and CDR2 sequences are SEHNR and FQNEAQ (reference sequence). The CDR3 sequence: CASRPLLEGARQHEQFF. The CDR3 nucleotides read TGTGCCAGCAGGCCTCTCTTGGAGGGGGCTCGGCAACATGAGCAGTTCTTC.

The chain carries TRBV11-1 and TRBJ1-1; D not resolved. CDR1 is SGHAT, CDR2 FQDESV, per germline (reference sequence). The CDR3 runs to 15 residues. V was trimmed by 0 bases and J by 1 base, leaving 9 bases between them. CDR3 DNA sequence: TGTGCCAGCAGCTTAGCTATGGGATCGAACACTGAAGCTTTCTTT. Protein: CASSLAMGSNTEAFF.

The rearrangement uses TRBV7-6 and TRBJ2-7, with 9 bases aligning to TRBD1. V trimming: 5 bases; J trimming: 4 bases; junction bases outside the gene matches: 3. CDR3 size: 13 residues. Germline CDR1 is SGHVS and CDR2 is FNYEAQ. CDR3 sequence reads: CASSRDREYEQYF. CDR3 in DNA: TGTGCCAGCAGCCGGGACAGGGAATACGAGCAGTACTTC.

The rearrangement uses TRBV19 and TRBJ2-1, with D unclear. Trimming removed 1 base at V and 7 bases at J, with 8 bases between. The CDR3 runs to 13 residues. Germline assignment: CDR1 LNHDA and CDR2 SQIVND (reference sequence). In DNA, the CDR3 is TGTGCCAGTAGTATAGTACTCGGGAATGAGCAGTTCTTC. Translated: CASSIVLGNEQFF.